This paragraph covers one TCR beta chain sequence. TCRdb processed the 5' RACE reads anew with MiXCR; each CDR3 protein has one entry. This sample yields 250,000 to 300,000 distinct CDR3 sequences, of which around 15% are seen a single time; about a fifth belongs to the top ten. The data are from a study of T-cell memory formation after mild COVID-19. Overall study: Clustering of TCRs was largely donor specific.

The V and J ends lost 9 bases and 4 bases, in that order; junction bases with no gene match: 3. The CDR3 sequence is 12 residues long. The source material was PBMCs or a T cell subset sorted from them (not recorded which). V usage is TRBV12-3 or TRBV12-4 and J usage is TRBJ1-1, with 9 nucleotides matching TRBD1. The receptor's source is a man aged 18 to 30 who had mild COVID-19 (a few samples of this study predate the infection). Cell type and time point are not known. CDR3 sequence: CASTGQGTEAFF. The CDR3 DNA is TGTGCCAGTACGGGACAGGGCACTGAAGCTTTCTTT.